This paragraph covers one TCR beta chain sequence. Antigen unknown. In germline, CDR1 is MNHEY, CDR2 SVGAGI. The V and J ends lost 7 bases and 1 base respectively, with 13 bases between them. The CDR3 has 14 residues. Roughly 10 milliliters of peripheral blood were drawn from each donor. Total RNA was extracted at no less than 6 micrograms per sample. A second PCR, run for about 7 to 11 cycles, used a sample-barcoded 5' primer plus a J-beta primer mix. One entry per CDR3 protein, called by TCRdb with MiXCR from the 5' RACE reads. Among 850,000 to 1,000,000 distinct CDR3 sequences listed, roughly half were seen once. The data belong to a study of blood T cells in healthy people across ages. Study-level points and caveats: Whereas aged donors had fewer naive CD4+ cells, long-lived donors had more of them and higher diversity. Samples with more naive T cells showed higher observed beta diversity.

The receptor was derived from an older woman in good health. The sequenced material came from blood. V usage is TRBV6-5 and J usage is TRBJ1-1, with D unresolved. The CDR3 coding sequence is TGTGCCAGCAACCTAGGACGGACGAACACTGAAGCTTTCTTT. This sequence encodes CASNLGRTNTEAFF.